Presented here are 27 T cell receptor beta chains from one specimen sequenced in a study of CD8 T cells in ankylosing spondylitis. TCRdb called the 5' RACE reads again in MiXCR, with one record for every CDR3 protein. Of under 450,000 distinct CDR3 sequences in the sample, around 20% were seen once. The material sequenced was blood, either unsorted or a sorted T cell fraction (not recorded which). The receptor source for this set is a male donor with ankylosing spondylitis or in good health (not recorded which).

The genes are TRBV12-3 or TRBV12-4 and TRBJ2-7; perhaps TRBD1 as D (6 bases). Deletions cut 5 bases from V and 7 bases from J, with 15 bases between. The CDR3 is made up of 13 amino acids. DNA for the CDR3: TGTGCCAGCAGTGCACTCCTAGGGGGAGAGCAGTACTTC. This gives the protein CASSALLGGEQYF.

J is TRBJ1-2 and V is TRBV12-3 or TRBV12-4; D remains unclear. Trimming removed 7 bases from V and 2 bases from J, with 14 bases in between. The length of the CDR3 is 14 residues. The CDR3 loop is CASTPRLDNYGYTF. CDR3 sequence (DNA): TGTGCCAGCACACCCCGTCTGGACAACTATGGCTACACCTTC.

V and J are TRBV7-9 and TRBJ2-2; tentative D call: TRBD1 (6 bases). The CDR3 is made up of 17 amino acids. With 2 bases removed from V and 5 bases from J, the gap between germline ends came to 18 bases. Germline CDR1 is SEHNR and CDR2 is FQNEAQ (reference sequence). CDR3 sequence: CASSLWTAPERTGELFF. CDR3 bases: TGTGCCAGCAGCTTATGGACAGCCCCCGAGCGGACCGGGGAGCTGTTTTTT.

This clonotype has only a few counts. The V gene is TRBV4-1, the J gene TRBJ2-1; TRBD2 is a possible D gene (6 bases). The CDR3 spans 15 residues. V was trimmed by 0 bases and J by 4 bases, leaving 10 bases between them. Germline loops: CDR1 MGHRA, CDR2 YSYEKL. CDR3 protein: CASSQDNGRYNEQFF. As DNA, the CDR3 is TGCGCCAGCAGCCAAGATAACGGGAGATACAATGAGCAGTTCTTC.

This clonotype was recorded many times. The chain has TRBV29-1 and TRBJ1-5; D gene uncertain. The germline CDR1 and CDR2 sequences are SQVTM and ANQGSEA. V shed 4 bases and J shed 0 bases, with 10 bases lying between them. This CDR3 is built from 14 residues. The CDR3 nucleotides are TGCAGCGTTGCCGAAATGGGTAGCAATCAGCCCCAGCATTTT. This encodes CSVAEMGSNQPQHF. The whole variable domain, remainder taken from reference TRBV29-1 and TRBJ1-5, is SAVISQKPSRDICQRGTSLTIQCQVDSQVTMMFWYRQQPGQSLTLIATANQGSEATYESGFVIDKFPISRPNLTFSTLTVSNMSPEDSSIYLCSVAEMGSNQPQHFGDGTRLSIL.

The chain joins TRBV11-2 to TRBJ2-7; 9 bases map to TRBD1. Trimming took 1 base from V and 7 from J; bases not matched to a gene: 11. CDR1 and CDR2 from the germline V gene are SGHAT and FQNNGV. The CDR3 is 16 residues long. DNA for the CDR3: TGTGCCAGCAGCTTAGGCCCCGGGACAGGGAGAAGGGAGCAGTACTTC. It encodes CASSLGPGTGRREQYF.

This chain connects TRBV29-1 to TRBJ2-1; D is unresolved. Per the germline V gene, CDR1 is SQVTM and CDR2 is ANQGSEA. This CDR3 is built from 14 residues. The V end lost 1 base, the J end lost 8 bases, and 15 bases lay between the germline ends. CDR3 DNA sequence: TGCAGCGTTGAAGTGCTCTTTGGGCGCGATGAGCAGTTCTTC. Residues: CSVEVLFGRDEQFF.

The chain recombines TRBV6-5 with TRBJ1-2; possibly TRBD1 for D (6 bases). Between the trimmed V and J ends, which lost 0 bases and 5 bases, there was a span of 10 bases. Germline CDR1 reads MNHEY; CDR2 reads SVGAGI. The CDR3 has 14 residues. In DNA, the CDR3 is TGTGCCAGCAGTTACTCAGGGGGTTGGTATGGCTACACCTTC. As protein: CASSYSGGWYGYTF.

This clonotype has only a few counts. The chain has TRBV5-6 and TRBJ2-5; D remains unclear. From germline, CDR1 is SGHDT and CDR2 YYEEEE. Trimming took 0 bases from V and 5 from J, leaving 20 bases between them. The CDR3 sequence is 17 residues long. The CDR3 loop is CASSLESETKTLETQYF. CDR3 coding DNA: TGTGCCAGCAGCTTGGAGAGTGAAACGAAGACCCTGGAGACCCAGTACTTC.

The V call is TRBV30, the J call TRBJ2-3; possibly TRBD1 for D (6 bases). This CDR3 is built from 14 residues. Germline-derived CDR1 and CDR2 are GTSNPN and SVGIG (reference sequence). The V end lost 2 bases, the J end lost 3 bases, and 12 bases lay between the germline ends. The CDR3 sequence is CAWSSGVGTDTQYF. CDR3 coding DNA: TGTGCCTGGAGTTCAGGGGTCGGTACAGATACGCAGTATTTT.

This clonotype has just a few counts. The rearrangement joins TRBV7-9 to TRBJ2-7; a possible D gene is TRBD1 (5 bases). The CDR3 has 15 amino acids. V shed 5 bases and J shed 3 bases, with 17 bases lying between them. Germline loops: CDR1 SEHNR, CDR2 FQNEAQ (reference sequence). CDR3 residues: CASSGYRTKLYEQYF. In nucleotides, the CDR3 is TGTGCCAGCAGCGGATACAGGACAAAACTCTACGAGCAGTACTTC.

This clonotype was counted between two and nine times. The chain employs TRBV11-2 and TRBJ2-1; 13 bases agree with TRBD2. The germline V gene encodes CDR1 SGHAT and CDR2 FQNNGV. The CDR3 loop spans 19 amino acids. V shed 5 bases, J shed 3 bases, and the junction held 13 bases outside the gene matches. CDR3 in DNA: TGTGCCAGCAGCGCCAGGGGGATGGGACTAGCGGGGTTCTACAATGAGCAGTTCTTC. Its translation is CASSARGMGLAGFYNEQFF.

The rearrangement uses TRBV12-3 or TRBV12-4 and TRBJ2-1, with D possibly being TRBD1 or TRBD2 (6 bases each). CDR3 length: 11 amino acids. V gave up 11 bases and J gave up 6 bases, with 11 bases separating them. CDR3 coding DNA: TGTGCCTGGGGGCGGGGCAATGAGCAGTTCTTC. This codes for CAWGRGNEQFF.

V gene TRBV3-1 combines with J gene TRBJ1-2, with D unclear. The CDR3 totals 16 residues. Germline-derived CDR1 and CDR2 are LGHDT and YNNKEL (reference sequence). V lost 2 bases and J lost 8, with 21 bases in between. The DNA for the CDR3 is TGTGCCAGCAGCCAAACCCACCGGGCCCGGCTGTGGGGCTACACCTTC. This encodes CASSQTHRARLWGYTF.

A few counts support this clonotype. The chain is built from TRBV5-1 and TRBJ2-5; 8 nucleotides match TRBD2. Germline values: CDR1 SGHRS, CDR2 YFSETQ. CDR3 length: 16 amino acids. The V segment lost 1 base and the J segment 4 bases; nucleotides outside the gene matches: 9. CDR3 sequence (DNA): TGCGCCAGCAGCTTGATCCCAGCGGGGGTCTTAGAGACCCAGTACTTC. The encoded protein is CASSLIPAGVLETQYF.

This sequence joins TRBV15 and TRBJ2-7; 9 bases are shared with TRBD1. Germline V CDR1 and CDR2: LNHNV, YYDKDF (reference sequence). V dropped 0 bases and J dropped 5; count of bases not matched to a gene: 5. The CDR3 consists of 15 residues. The CDR3 sequence is CATSRDWDRVHEQYF. DNA of the CDR3: TGTGCCACCAGCAGAGATTGGGACAGGGTCCACGAGCAGTACTTC.

This clonotype has more than one count but fewer than ten. V and J are TRBV6-2 or TRBV6-3 and TRBJ2-7, with TRBD1 identical over 7 bases. CDR3 size: 14 residues. V shed 6 bases, J shed 3 bases, and the junction held 8 bases outside the gene matches. Germline values: CDR1 MNHEY, CDR2 SVGEGT. This chain's CDR3 is CASRARGPNYEQYF. In DNA, the CDR3 is TGTGCCAGCAGGGCGAGGGGGCCGAACTACGAGCAGTACTTC.

This chain joins TRBV27 and TRBJ2-5, with D perhaps matching TRBD2 (6 bases). The CDR3 has 15 amino acids. The V and J ends lost 6 bases and 4 bases respectively, with 18 bases between them. The germline V gene has CDR1 MNHEY and CDR2 SMNVEV (reference sequence). The CDR3 loop is CASSQSGGEAETQYF. CDR3 nucleotides: TGTGCCAGCAGCCAAAGTGGCGGGGAGGCAGAGACCCAGTACTTC.

There are a few counts of this clonotype. V is TRBV5-1 and J is TRBJ2-1, with TRBD1 matching 7 bases. V lost 0 bases and J lost 9; bases outside the gene matches: 12. The CDR3 is 16 residues long. Germline-derived CDR1 and CDR2 are SGHRS and YFSETQ. This CDR3 reads CASSLADRVELGEQFF. CDR3 DNA: TGCGCCAGCAGCTTGGCTGACAGGGTGGAGTTGGGTGAGCAGTTCTTC.

The chain has TRBV7-8 and TRBJ2-7; D uncertain. The CDR3 spans 14 residues. CDR1 is SGHVS and CDR2 is FQNEAQ in the germline V gene. V dropped 5 bases and J dropped 2 bases, with 13 bases sitting between them. CDR3 nucleotides: TGTGCCAGCAGCCCGGCGATAAATCCCTACGAGCAGTACTTC. Protein sequence: CASSPAINPYEQYF. The complete variable domain, with remaining parts taken from reference TRBV7-8 and TRBJ2-7, reads GAGVSQSPRYKVAKRGQDVALRCDPISGHVSLFWYQQALGQGPEFLTYFQNEAQLDKSGLPSDRFFAERPEGSVSTLKIQRTQQEDSAVYLCASSPAINPYEQYFGPGTRLTVT.

The sample holds a few counts of this clonotype. V is TRBV7-3 and J is TRBJ2-1, with 11 bases aligning to TRBD2. The CDR3 extends over 16 amino acids. Germline V gene sequence: CDR1 SGHTA, CDR2 FQGTGA. The J segment lost 3 bases and the V segment lost 6 bases, leaving 7 bases of the junction unmatched. The CDR3 region is CASRSSGGTYYNEQFF. CDR3 DNA sequence: TGTGCCAGCAGGTCTAGCGGGGGGACTTACTACAATGAGCAGTTCTTC. The full variable domain, its missing parts supplied by reference TRBV7-3 and TRBJ2-1, is GAGVSQTPSNKVTEKGKYVELRCDPISGHTALYWYRQSLGQGPEFLIYFQGTGAADDSGLPNDRFFAVRPEGSVSTLKIQRTERGDSAVYLCASRSSGGTYYNEQFFGPGTRLTVL.

The rearrangement links TRBV7-6 to TRBJ2-7; the D is unclear. The CDR3 contains 12 residues. Trimming removed 4 bases at V and 3 bases at J, with 7 bases between. The germline CDR1 and CDR2 sequences are SGHVS and FNYEAQ. The CDR3 loop reads CASSSPGYEQYF. The CDR3 DNA reads TGTGCCAGCAGCTCCCCGGGCTACGAGCAGTACTTC.

This rearrangement joins TRBV6-5 to TRBJ2-7; no definite D call. Trimming removed 0 bases at V and 6 bases at J, with 9 bases between. Germline-derived CDR1 and CDR2 are MNHEY and SVGAGI. The CDR3 has 13 residues. The CDR3 loop reads CASSYSGWGEQYF. The CDR3 bases are TGTGCCAGCAGTTACTCTGGCTGGGGCGAGCAGTACTTC.

V is TRBV9 and J is TRBJ1-5, with 7 nucleotides matching TRBD1. CDR1 is SGDLS and CDR2 is YYNGEE in the germline V gene. J gave up 3 bases and V 3 bases, and 3 bases lay outside the gene matches. This CDR3 contains 14 residues. This CDR3 reads CASSAGGTNQPQHF. The CDR3, as DNA: TGTGCCAGCAGCGCAGGGGGGACCAATCAGCCCCAGCATTTT. The variable domain in full, completed from reference TRBV9 and TRBJ1-5, reads DSGVTQTPKHLITATGQRVTLRCSPRSGDLSVYWYQQSLDQGLQFLIQYYNGEERAKGNILERFSAQQFPDLHSELNLSSLELGDSALYFCASSAGGTNQPQHFGDGTRLSIL.

The chain joins TRBV2 to TRBJ1-1; D unclear. The CDR3 contains 13 residues. Germline V gene lookup returns CDR1 SNHLY and CDR2 FYNNEI. V was shortened by 11 bases and J by 0 bases, with 13 bases between the two germline ends. The CDR3 spells CAHRIPMNTEAFF. DNA for the CDR3: TGTGCCCACCGTATACCCATGAACACTGAAGCTTTCTTT.

The V call is TRBV7-2, the J call TRBJ2-2; D call uncertain. The germline CDR1 and CDR2 sequences are SGHTA and FQGNSA. V dropped 4 bases and J dropped 4 bases, with 16 bases sitting between them. CDR3 length equals 16 residues. CDR3 DNA sequence: TGTGCCAGCAGCTCTGACCCGAGCCGGGCCACCGGGGAGCTGTTTTTT. This gives the protein CASSSDPSRATGELFF.

The gene calls are TRBV28 and TRBJ2-7, with D maybe TRBD2 (5 bases). V was clipped by 3 bases and J by 3 bases, with 27 bases between them. The germline gives CDR1 MDHEN, CDR2 SYDVKM. This CDR3 is built from 19 residues. The CDR3 is CASSFRGFAAELLLYEQYF. As DNA, the CDR3 is TGTGCCAGCAGTTTCCGGGGTTTCGCGGCGGAACTGTTACTCTACGAGCAGTACTTC.